This T cell receptor (beta chain) is drawn from a study of T cells in localized non-small cell lung cancer. Regarding the study as a whole: A median roughly 50 of the top 100 tumor clones appeared in adjacent lung. Tumor samples were not multi-region, leaving intratumor heterogeneity unexcluded.

On this clone itself: Its matching antigen is unknown.

Assay used: immunoSEQ multiplex PCR; TCRdb lists only in-frame clones, some missing. Of about 26,000 clones detected, approximately 86% appear once; the ten largest clones hold about an eighth. The CDR3 contains 15 residues. Deletions cut 1 base from V and 9 bases from J, with 17 bases between. Per the germline V gene, CDR1 is SGHDT and CDR2 is YYEEEE. This TCR derives from a female donor older than 55 with stage II squamous cell lung carcinoma. The V and J genes are TRBV5-6 and TRBJ1-5; D perhaps matches TRBD1 (6 bases). Sequenced here: peripheral blood, sampled before any cancer treatment. CDR3 residues: CASSLFGTGQTPQHF. The CDR3 DNA sequence: TGTGCCAGCAGCTTGTTCGGGACGGGACAAACGCCCCAGCATTTT. The whole variable domain, filled in from reference TRBV5-6 and TRBJ1-5, reads DAGVTQSPTHLIKTRGQQVTLRCSPKSGHDTVSWYQQALGQGPQFIFQYYEEEERQRGNFPDRFSGHQFPNYSSELNVNALLLGDSALYLCASSLFGTGQTPQHFGDGTRLSIL.